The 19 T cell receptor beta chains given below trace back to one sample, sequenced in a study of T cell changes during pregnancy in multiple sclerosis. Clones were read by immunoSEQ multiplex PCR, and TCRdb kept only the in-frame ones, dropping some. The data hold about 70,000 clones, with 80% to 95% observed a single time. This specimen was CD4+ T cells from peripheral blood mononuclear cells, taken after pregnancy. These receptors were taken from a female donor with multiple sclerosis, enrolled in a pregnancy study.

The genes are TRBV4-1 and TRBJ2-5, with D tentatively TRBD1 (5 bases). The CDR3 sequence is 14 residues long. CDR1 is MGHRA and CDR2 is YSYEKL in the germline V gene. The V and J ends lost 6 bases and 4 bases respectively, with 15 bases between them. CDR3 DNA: TGCGCCAGCAGAGAAGTGGGGCGGCGAGAGACCCAGTACTTC. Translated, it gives CASREVGRRETQYF.

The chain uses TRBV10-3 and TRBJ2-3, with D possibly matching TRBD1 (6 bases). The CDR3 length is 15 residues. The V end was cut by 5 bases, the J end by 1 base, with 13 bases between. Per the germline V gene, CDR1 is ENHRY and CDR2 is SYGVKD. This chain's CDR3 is CAISQGMSGTDTQYF. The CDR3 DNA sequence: TGTGCCATCAGTCAGGGGATGTCGGGCACAGATACGCAGTATTTT.

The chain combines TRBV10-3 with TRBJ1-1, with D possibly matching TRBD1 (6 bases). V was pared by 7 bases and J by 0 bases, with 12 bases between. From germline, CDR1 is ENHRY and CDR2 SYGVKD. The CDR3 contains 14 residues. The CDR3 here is CAITLDRLNTEAFF. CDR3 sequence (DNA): TGTGCCATCACTCTTGACAGGTTGAACACTGAAGCTTTCTTT.

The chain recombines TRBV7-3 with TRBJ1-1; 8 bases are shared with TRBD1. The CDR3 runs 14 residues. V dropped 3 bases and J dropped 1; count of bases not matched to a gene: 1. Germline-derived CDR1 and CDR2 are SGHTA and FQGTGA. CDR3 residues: CASSLGTGNTEAFF. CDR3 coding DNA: TGTGCCAGCAGCTTGGGGACAGGGAACACTGAAGCTTTCTTT.

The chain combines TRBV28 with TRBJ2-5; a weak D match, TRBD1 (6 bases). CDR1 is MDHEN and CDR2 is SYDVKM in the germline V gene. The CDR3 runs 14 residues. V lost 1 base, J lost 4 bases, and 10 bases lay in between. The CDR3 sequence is CASSLSGAGETQYF. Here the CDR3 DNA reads TGTGCCAGCAGTTTATCAGGGGCGGGAGAGACCCAGTACTTC.

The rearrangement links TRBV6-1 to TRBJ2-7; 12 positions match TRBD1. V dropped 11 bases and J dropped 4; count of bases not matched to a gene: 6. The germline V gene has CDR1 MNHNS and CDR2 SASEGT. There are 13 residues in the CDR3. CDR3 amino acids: CACPGQGAYEQYF. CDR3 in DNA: TGTGCCTGCCCGGGACAGGGGGCGTACGAGCAGTACTTC.

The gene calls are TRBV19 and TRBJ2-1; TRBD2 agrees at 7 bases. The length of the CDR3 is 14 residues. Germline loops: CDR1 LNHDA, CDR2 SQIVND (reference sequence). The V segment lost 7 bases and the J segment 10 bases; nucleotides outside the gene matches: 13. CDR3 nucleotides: TGTGCCAGTATTCGGGCGGGAGTGTTAGGCGAGCAGTTCTTC. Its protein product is CASIRAGVLGEQFF.

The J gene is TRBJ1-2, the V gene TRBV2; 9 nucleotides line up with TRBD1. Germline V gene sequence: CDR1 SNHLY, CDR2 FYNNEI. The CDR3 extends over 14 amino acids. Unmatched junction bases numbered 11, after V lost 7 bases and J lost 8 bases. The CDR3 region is CASTRDRASMGYTF. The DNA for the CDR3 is TGTGCCAGCACCCGGGACAGGGCTTCTATGGGCTACACCTTC.

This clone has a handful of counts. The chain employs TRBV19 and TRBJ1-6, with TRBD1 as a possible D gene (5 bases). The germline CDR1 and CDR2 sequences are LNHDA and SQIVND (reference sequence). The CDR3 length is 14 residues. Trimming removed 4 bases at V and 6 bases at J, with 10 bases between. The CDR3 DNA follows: TGTGCCAGTAGTACAGGGATTTTTAATTCACCCCTCCACTTT. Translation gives CASSTGIFNSPLHF. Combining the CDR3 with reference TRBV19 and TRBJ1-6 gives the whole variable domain DGGITQSPKYLFRKEGQNVTLSCEQNLNHDAMYWYRQDPGQGLRLIYYSQIVNDFQKGDIAEGYSVSREKKESFPLTVTSAQKNPTAFYLCASSTGIFNSPLHFGNGTRLTVT.

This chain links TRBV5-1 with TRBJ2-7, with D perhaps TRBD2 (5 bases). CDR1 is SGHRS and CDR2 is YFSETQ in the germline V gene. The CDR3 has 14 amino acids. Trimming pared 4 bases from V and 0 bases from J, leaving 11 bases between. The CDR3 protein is CASSPFGSSYEQYF. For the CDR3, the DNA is TGCGCCAGCAGCCCGTTTGGGAGCTCCTACGAGCAGTACTTC.

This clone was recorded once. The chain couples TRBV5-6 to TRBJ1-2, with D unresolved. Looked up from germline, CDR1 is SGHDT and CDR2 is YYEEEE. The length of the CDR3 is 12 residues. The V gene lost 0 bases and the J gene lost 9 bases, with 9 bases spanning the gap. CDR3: CASSLGLGSYTF. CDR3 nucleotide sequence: TGTGCCAGCAGCTTGGGCCTCGGGAGCTACACCTTC.

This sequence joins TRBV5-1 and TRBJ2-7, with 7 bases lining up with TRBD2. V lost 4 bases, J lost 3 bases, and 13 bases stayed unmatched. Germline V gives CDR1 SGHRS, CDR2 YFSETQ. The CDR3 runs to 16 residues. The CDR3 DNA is TGCGCCAGCAGCGCGAACCCTCTAGCGGACCTCTACGAGCAGTACTTC. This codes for CASSANPLADLYEQYF.

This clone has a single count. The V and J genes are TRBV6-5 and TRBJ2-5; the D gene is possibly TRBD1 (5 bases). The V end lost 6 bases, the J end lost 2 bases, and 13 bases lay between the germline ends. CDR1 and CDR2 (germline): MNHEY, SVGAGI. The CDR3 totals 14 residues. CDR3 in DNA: TGTGCCAGCAGCTCCGTGGGGCCTCAAGAGACCCAGTACTTC. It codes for CASSSVGPQETQYF.

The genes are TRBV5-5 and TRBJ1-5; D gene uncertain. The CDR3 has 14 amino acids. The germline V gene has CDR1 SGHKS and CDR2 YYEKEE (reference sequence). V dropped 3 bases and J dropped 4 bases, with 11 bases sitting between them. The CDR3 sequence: CASSSILENQPQHF. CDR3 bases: TGTGCCAGCAGCTCCATACTCGAGAATCAGCCCCAGCATTTT.

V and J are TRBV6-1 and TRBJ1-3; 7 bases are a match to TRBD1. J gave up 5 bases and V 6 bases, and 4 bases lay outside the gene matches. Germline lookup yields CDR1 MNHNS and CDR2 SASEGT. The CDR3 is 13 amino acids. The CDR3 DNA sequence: TGTGCCAGCAGCAAAGGGGGCAGAAACACCATATATTTT. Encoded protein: CASSKGGRNTIYF.

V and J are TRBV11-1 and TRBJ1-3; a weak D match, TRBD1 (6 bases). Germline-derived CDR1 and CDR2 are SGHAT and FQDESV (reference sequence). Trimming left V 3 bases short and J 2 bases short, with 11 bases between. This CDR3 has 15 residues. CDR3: CASSFQGLAGNTIYF. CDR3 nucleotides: TGTGCCAGCAGCTTCCAGGGGCTGGCTGGAAACACCATATATTTT.

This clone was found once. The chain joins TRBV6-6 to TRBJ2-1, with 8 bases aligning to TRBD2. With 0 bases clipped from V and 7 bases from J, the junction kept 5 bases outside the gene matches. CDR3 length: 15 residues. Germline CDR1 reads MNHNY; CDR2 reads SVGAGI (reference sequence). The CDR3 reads CASSYSLGLVNEQFF. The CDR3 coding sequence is TGTGCCAGCAGTTACTCCCTGGGACTAGTAAATGAGCAGTTCTTC.

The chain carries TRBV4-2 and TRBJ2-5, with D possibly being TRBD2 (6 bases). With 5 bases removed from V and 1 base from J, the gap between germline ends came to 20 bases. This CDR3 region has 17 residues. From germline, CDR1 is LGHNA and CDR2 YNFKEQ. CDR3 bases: TGTGCCAGCAGCTTGGGTGGAGGGAACCCGCCCCAAGAGACCCAGTACTTC. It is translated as CASSLGGGNPPQETQYF.

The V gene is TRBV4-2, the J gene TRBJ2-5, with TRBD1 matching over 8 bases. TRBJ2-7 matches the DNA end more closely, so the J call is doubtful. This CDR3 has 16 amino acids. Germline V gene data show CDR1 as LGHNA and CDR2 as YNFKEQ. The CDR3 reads CASSQARDRPLYEQYF. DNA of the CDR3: TGTGCCAGCAGCCAAGCGCGGGACAGGCCCTTGTACGAGCAGTACTTC.